Listed below are T cell receptor beta chains from one sample, sequenced in a study of blood T cells in healthy people across ages. TCRdb reprocessed the 5' RACE reads with MiXCR, giving one entry per CDR3 protein. The sample holds some 1.7 million distinct CDR3 sequences, 28% seen once. The source material was blood. The source of these receptors is a woman in her 30s in good health. CDR3s leave out the opening cysteine and the closing phenylalanine or tryptophan.

V,CDR3
TRBV5-1,ASSRGTASQETQY
TRBV9,ASSVVAGYGYT
TRBV5-1,ASSWTPGTYEQY
TRBV11-2,ASSLARWGGNGYT
TRBV6-2/TRBV6-3,ASTGAGLEQY
TRBV2,ASKTDTTVINTEAF
TRBV20-1,STPNGITDTQY
TRBV12-3/TRBV12-4,ASSLVTGAEQY
TRBV12-3/TRBV12-4,ASSLGTPNYGYT
TRBV10-3,AIGIQGLENGYT
TRBV10-3,AISFRAPGRNYYEQY